This T cell receptor beta chain was profiled in a study of cytomegalovirus exposure and HLA in healthy donors. General study findings and limits: Another analysis was done later, and it associated more than 15,000 TCR beta sequences with HLA alleles at 0.05 false discovery rate. The authors listed around 150 TCR beta chains as cytomegalovirus-associated.

To note about this clone: Its antigen is currently unknown.

The PCR ran on 60 Vbeta and 13 Jbeta primers. Assay used: immunoSEQ multiplex PCR; TCRdb lists only in-frame clones, some missing. The table has about 150,000 clones, around 74% seen once. J lost 5 bases, V lost 3 bases, and 10 bases had no gene match. CDR1 SEHNR and CDR2 FQNEAQ come from the germline V gene (reference sequence). The CDR3 is 15 residues long. The sequence was obtained from a man aged 18 to 30 in good health and CMV-seronegative. This rearrangement joins TRBV7-9 to TRBJ2-7; 7 bases map to TRBD1. Sequences were obtained from PBMCs. The CDR3 spells CASSFTGDVRDEQYF. The CDR3 region has the DNA TGTGCCAGCAGCTTCACAGGGGATGTCCGGGACGAGCAGTACTTC.